This T cell receptor (beta chain) was found in a study of shared clonotypes between healthy human individuals (dated by TCRdb to about 2020). Notes on the research overall: The cohort included three men and a couple of women between 18 and 49 years of age. For each donor, CD4 naive and CD4 memory were each given three plates, CD8 naive was given two plates, and CD8 memory was given one plate. To estimate repertoire size and how much clonotype sharing occurs between individuals, the study deeply sequenced the blood TCR repertoires of several healthy adults. To increase sequencing depth and limit assay-specific biases, different laboratories used diverse techniques to prepare libraries and sequence TCR repertoires. Each donor's leukapheresis produced roughly between roughly 0.85 and 10 billion PBMCs.

The CDR3, from cysteine to phenylalanine, totals 13 residues. This entry keeps only the CDR3 DNA: 39 bases, framed from base 1. Reading the germline V gene gives CDR1 SGHRS and CDR2 YFSETQ. Trimming costs V 0 bases and J 4 bases, and their ends lie 7 bases apart. Healthy HIV-negative adults with no recently reported acute infections or vaccinations were included as donors. Every donor was a Caucasian adult living in Nashville, Tennessee, USA. CD4+ T cells were enriched through magnetic negative selection, after which naive cells were positively selected on CD45RA and the remaining negative fraction served as the memory subset. After blood collection by leukapheresis, PBMCs were isolated using Ficoll-Histopaque density gradient centrifugation and then cryopreserved in the vapor phase of liquid nitrogen. Purity and quantity of every magnetically sorted T cell population were checked by analytical flow cytometry. Genomic DNA was isolated from each sorted fraction and quantified by UV absorbance on a Nanodrop 2000c.

TCR CDR3 regions were amplified from genomic DNA by multiplex PCR using the deep immunoSEQ assay. Extracted genomic DNA from each cell subset was spread evenly across all wells of several immunoSEQ 96-well plates, with each plate serving as a replicate. For sorted subsets, each replicate PCR was loaded with roughly 0.2 ug genomic DNA, equivalent to 32,000 or so T cell genomes. Purified libraries were measured with a Qubit 3.0 fluorometer, size-checked on a Bioanalyzer 2100, and measured again with the KAPA Library Quantification kit. Every immunoSEQ 96-well plate was sequenced on a separate single-read 150-cycle Illumina NextSeq 550 flow cell. Processing in the source paper ran as follows. Because the immunoSEQ output included only junctional sequences and no quality scores, the filtering could not be the same as the filtering used for full-length reads. To assign V/J genes and CDR3, sequences were annotated against IMGT germline references using PyIR, a Python wrapper for IgBLAST v1.9. Reads were filtered out if the reads had weak V/J assignments (E-value above 1e-6), no CDR3, stop codons, out-of-frame junctions, or ambiguous translated residues. V3J clonotypes were defined by identical inferred V gene, J gene, and CDR3 amino acid sequence. To compute the percentage overlap between repertoires, the number of shared unique clonotypes was divided by the size of the smaller repertoire. RTK rarefaction, the Chao1 estimator, and Recon v2.1 estimates of unobserved clonotypes were used to assess repertoire richness. Generation probabilities were computed with OLGA for all TCRbeta clonotypes obtained by the gDNA method from four donors. TCRdb carries this immuneACCESS record with in-frame sequences only. Its versions omit some clonotypes, under half of them owing to an unresolved V gene in the studies checked, with the rest unexplained. V, J and clone size were drawn from that table, and D and trimming were deduced from the DNA. Present in this sample are approximately 350,000 clones, under 80% of which were seen just once. 10% of the sample belongs to the ten largest clones.

Beyond this particular receptor, the publication reports: Because the study included only a small number of donors, the genetic and exposure-history diversity represented was limited. Sampling was restricted to blood, and TCR repertoires in tissue are likely to differ from TCR repertoires in blood. Compared with non-shared clonotypes, the clonotypes found in all four sorted-subset donors had higher generation probabilities. Naive subsets generally had larger estimated clonotype richness than memory subsets. Pairwise subsampling led to the expectation that sequencing depth would affect the degree of clonotype sharing among donors. When a handful of donors were compared, the shared fraction of clonotypes was approximately 5% for naive CD4, roughly 3.4% for naive CD8, roughly 2.3% for memory CD4, and 0.35% to 0.4% for memory CD8. Incomplete sequencing was indicated by rarefaction of sorted-subset datasets, despite the large sequencing depth.

On this clone: No cognate antigen has been identified for it. Base-call qualities are not available, and no considerably larger clone is one nucleotide away.

The chain is made from TRBV5-1 and TRBJ2-5; no confident D gene assignment can be made. The sequencing sample was made of memory CD4+ T cells sorted from blood. The intended sense of this specimen's cell subset or site label: CD45RA-negative fraction. The sequence came from a man between 25 and 39 years old in good health. The CDR3 has the sequence CASSLEGRETQYF. The nucleotide sequence reads TGCGCCAGCAGCTTGGAGGGTCGAGAGACCCAGTACTTC.